The clone carrying this T cell receptor (beta chain) was found a few times. Its target is unknown. With 60 Vbeta and 13 Jbeta primers, the PCR was carried out. Using immunoSEQ multiplex PCR, the repertoire was profiled, and TCRdb retains in-frame clones only, with some absent. Among fewer than 250,000 clones listed, approximately 75% were seen once. This record comes from a study of cytomegalovirus exposure and HLA in healthy donors. Study-level findings and limits: TCR sequences were mostly rare, though some public TCRs occurred in many donors. Available immune exposure information covered CMV serostatus only. Prediction of most subjects' HLA-A and HLA-B alleles by TCR beta sequences was reportedly accurate.

Trimming at V came to 11 bases and at J to 7 bases, leaving 16 bases not matched to a gene. Germline lookup yields CDR1 LNHDA and CDR2 SQIVND (reference sequence). The CDR3 covers 14 residues. The receptor was isolated from a man aged 25-40 years in good health and CMV-seropositive. The V gene is TRBV19, the J gene TRBJ1-2; 7 nucleotides line up with TRBD1. Sequences were obtained from PBMCs. The CDR3 is CAGKSTGTFSGYTF. The CDR3 DNA follows: TGTGCCGGAAAATCGACAGGGACCTTTAGTGGCTACACCTTC.